This T cell receptor (beta chain) originates from a study of blood T cells in healthy people across ages. About the research overall: In model experiments, template switching was able to capture about one barcoded beta molecule for every two T cells that were present.

Samples each yielded at least 5 micrograms of total RNA. This clonotype was detected only a few times. Alongside a J-beta primer mix, a sample-barcoded 5' primer served in a second PCR lasting roughly 7 to 11 cycles. Each cDNA molecule was tagged by a template-switch adaptor with 12 random nucleotides. From the 5' RACE reads, TCRdb called clonotypes with MiXCR, one entry per CDR3 protein. The sample carries 580,000 or so distinct CDR3 sequences, around 50% recorded once. The germline CDR1 and CDR2 sequences are DFQATT and SNEGSKA (reference sequence). The CDR3 is 15 amino acids. The junction had 6 bases not matched to a gene; V was cut back by 3 bases and J by 4 bases.

This chain links TRBV20-1 with TRBJ2-7; TRBD2 matches at 13 bases. Sequencing was carried out using blood. This receptor was taken from a man at least 80 years old in good health. This CDR3 reads CSARPGTSGTYEQYF. The DNA for the CDR3 is TGCAGTGCTAGGCCAGGGACTAGCGGGACTTACGAGCAGTACTTC.